Given below is one T cell receptor beta chain in context. This record belongs to a study of T-cell reconstitution after alpha-beta-depleted transplantation in children. CDR1 and CDR2 (germline): SGHRS, YFSETQ. V was cut by 1 base and J by 6 bases, with 13 bases left in between. This CDR3 contains 14 residues. During its preparation, the TCRbeta library received unique molecular identifiers. TCRdb recomputed calls from the PCR reads with MiXCR, one row per CDR3 protein. Among 450,000 to 550,000 distinct CDR3 sequences listed, about 10% were seen once. This clonotype originated in a female patient aged 2-9 years who had a stem cell transplant for aplastic anemia, so the T cells may come from the graft donor. The sequencing here drew on PBMCs, mostly from graft donor cells, taken 180 days after TCRalphabeta/CD19-depleted stem cell transplant. J is TRBJ1-2 and V is TRBV5-1; D not resolved. CDR3 DNA: TGCGCCAGCAGCTTGAATGGCCAGGCAGATGGCTACACCTTC. Translation: CASSLNGQADGYTF.